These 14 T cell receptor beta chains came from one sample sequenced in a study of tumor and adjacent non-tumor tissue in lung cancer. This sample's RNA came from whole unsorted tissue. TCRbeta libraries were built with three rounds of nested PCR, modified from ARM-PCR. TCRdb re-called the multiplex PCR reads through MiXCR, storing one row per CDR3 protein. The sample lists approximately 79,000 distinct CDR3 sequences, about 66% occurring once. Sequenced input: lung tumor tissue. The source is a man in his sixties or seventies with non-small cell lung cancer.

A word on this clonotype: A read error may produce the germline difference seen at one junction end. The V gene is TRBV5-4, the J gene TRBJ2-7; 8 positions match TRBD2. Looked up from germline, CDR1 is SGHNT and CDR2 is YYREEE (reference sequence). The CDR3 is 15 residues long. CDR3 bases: TGTGCCAGCAGCTCCCTAATCGGGAGGGCCTACGAGCGGTACTTC. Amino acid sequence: CASSSLIGRAYERYF.

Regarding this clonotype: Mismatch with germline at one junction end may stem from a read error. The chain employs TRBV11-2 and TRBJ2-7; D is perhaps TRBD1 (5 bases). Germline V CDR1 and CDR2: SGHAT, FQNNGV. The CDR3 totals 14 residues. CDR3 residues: CASNLGDRNYEQYF. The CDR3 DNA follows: TGTGCTAGCAACTTAGGAGACAGAAACTACGAGCAATACTTC. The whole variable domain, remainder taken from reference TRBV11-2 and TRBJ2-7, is EAGVAQSPRYKIIEKRQSVAFWCNPISGHATLYWYQQILGQGPKLLIQFQNNGVVDDSQLPKDRFSAERLKGVDSTLKIQPAKLEDSAVYLCASNLGDRNYEQYFGPGTRLTVT.

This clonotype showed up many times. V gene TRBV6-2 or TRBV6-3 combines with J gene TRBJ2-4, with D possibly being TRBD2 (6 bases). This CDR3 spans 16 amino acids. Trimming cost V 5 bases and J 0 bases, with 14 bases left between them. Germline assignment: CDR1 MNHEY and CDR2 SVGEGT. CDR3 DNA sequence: TGTGCCAGCAGTCAACTCCCGGGAGTAGCCAAAAACATTCAGTACTTC. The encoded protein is CASSQLPGVAKNIQYF.

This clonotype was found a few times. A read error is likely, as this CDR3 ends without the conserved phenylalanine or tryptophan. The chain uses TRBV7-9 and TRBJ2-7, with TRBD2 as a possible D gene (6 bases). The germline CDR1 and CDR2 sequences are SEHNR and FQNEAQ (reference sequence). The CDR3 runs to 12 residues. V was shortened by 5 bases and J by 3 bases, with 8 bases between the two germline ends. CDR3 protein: CASSPGSYEQYL. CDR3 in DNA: TGTGCCAGCAGCCCCGGGAGCTACGAGCAGTACCTC.

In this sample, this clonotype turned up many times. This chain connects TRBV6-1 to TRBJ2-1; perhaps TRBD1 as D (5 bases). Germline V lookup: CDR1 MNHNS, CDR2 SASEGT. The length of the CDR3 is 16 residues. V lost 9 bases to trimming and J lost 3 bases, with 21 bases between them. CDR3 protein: CASTFDSQRVYNEQFF. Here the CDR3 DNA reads TGTGCCAGTACATTCGACAGCCAACGGGTCTACAATGAGCAGTTCTTC.

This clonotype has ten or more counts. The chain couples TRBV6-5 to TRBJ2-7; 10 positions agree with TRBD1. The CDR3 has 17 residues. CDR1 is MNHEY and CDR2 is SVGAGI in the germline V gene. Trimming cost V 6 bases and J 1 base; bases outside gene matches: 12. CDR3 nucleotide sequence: TGTGCCAGCAGGATCAATCCGGGACAGGGGCCTTCCTACGAGCAGTACTTC. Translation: CASRINPGQGPSYEQYF.

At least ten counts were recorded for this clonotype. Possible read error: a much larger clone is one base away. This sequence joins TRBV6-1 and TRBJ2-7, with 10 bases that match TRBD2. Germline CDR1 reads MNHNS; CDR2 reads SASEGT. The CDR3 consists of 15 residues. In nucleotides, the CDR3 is TGTGCCGGCAGTGAACGGGCTAGCGGGGGCTACGAGCAGTACTTC. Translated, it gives CAGSERASGGYEQYF.

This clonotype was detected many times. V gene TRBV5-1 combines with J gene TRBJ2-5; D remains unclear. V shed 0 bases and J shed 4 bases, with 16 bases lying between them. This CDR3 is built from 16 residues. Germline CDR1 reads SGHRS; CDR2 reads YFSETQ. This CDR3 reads CASSLARITTGETQYF. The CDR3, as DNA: TGCGCCAGCAGCTTGGCCCGAATTACAACCGGAGAGACCCAGTACTTC.

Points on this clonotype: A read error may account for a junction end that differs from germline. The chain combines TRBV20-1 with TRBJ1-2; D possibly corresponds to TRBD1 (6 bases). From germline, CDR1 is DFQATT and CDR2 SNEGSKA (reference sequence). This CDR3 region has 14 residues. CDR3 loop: CNARAGASGYGYTF. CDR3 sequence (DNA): TGCAATGCTAGGGCAGGGGCCTCAGGGTATGGCTACACCTTC.

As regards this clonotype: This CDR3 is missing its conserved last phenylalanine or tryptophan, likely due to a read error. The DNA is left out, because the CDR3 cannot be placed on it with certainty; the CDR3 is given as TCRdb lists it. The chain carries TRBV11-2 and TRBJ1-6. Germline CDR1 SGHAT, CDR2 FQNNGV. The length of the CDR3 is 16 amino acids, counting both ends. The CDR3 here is CTSSLGGSPYNSSLRL.

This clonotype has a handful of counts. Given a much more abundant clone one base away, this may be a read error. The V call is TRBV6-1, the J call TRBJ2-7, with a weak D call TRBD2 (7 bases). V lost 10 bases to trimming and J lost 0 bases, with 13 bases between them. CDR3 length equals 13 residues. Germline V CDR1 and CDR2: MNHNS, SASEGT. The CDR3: CATRGGSSYEQYF. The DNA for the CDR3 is TGTGCCACCAGGGGCGGGAGCTCCTACGAGCAGTACTTC.

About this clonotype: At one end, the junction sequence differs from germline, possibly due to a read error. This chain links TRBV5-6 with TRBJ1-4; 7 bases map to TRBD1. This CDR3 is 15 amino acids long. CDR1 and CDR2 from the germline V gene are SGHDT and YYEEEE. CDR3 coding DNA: TGTGCCGGCAGCCCGATCCAACAGGGGACGGAAAAACTGTTTTTT. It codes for CAGSPIQQGTEKLFF.

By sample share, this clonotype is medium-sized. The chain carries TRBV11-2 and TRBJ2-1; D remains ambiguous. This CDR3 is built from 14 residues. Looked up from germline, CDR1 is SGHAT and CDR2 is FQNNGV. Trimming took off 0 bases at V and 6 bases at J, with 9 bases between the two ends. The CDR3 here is CASSLERLINEQFF. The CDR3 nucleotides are TGTGCCAGCAGCTTAGAGAGGTTGATCAATGAGCAGTTCTTC.

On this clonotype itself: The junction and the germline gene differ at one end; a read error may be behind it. The CDR3 DNA follows: TGTGCAAGCAGTTCGACAGGGCCAAAGACCCTGTACTTC. It codes for CASSSTGPKTLYF. V usage is TRBV12-3 or TRBV12-4 and J usage is TRBJ2-5; 7 positions agree with TRBD1. The CDR3 is 13 residues long.